This T cell receptor beta chain was sequenced in a study of a mutant IDH1 vaccine in newly diagnosed glioma. Study at large: Earlier therapy was either radiotherapy, temozolomide, or both, and most got both.

This sample's time point: week 23, last vaccination. What each vaccine dose contained was 300 ug of mutant IDH1 20-mer peptide, accompanied by topical imiquimod. The CDR3 length is 14 residues. The ends were cut back, 1 base at V and 4 bases at J, with 10 bases in the middle. CDR1 MDHEN and CDR2 SYDVKM come from the germline V gene. Profiling relied on immunoSEQ multiplex PCR, and the TCRdb table lists in-frame clones only, not all of them. Of 50,000 to 70,000 clones in the sample, nearly 85% are singletons; the top ten hold 13%. Regarding this clone: What it recognizes is unknown.

The chain combines TRBV28 with TRBJ2-5, with D tentatively TRBD1 (6 bases). This specimen was PBMCs, taken from a glioma patient whose treatment included an IDH1 peptide vaccine. The TCR was taken from a man between 18 and 35 years old with glioma. This chain's CDR3 is CASSLSQGGETQYF. DNA for the CDR3: TGTGCCAGCAGTTTATCACAGGGCGGAGAGACCCAGTACTTC. Variable domain in full (rest from reference TRBV28 and TRBJ2-5): DVKVTQSSRYLVKRTGEKVFLECVQDMDHENMFWYRQDPGLGLRLIYFSYDVKMKEKGDIPEGYSVSREKKERFSLILESASTNQTSMYLCASSLSQGGETQYFGPGTRLLVL.